The 30 T cell receptor beta chains listed next were all sequenced from one sample in a study of blood T cells in healthy people across ages. Sample-barcoded 5' priming and a J-beta primer mix drove a second PCR of about 6 to 12 cycles. TCRdb re-called the 5' RACE reads with MiXCR, one entry per CDR3 protein. The data contain some 640,000 distinct CDR3 sequences, roughly 31% of them singletons. The sequencing sample was made of blood. The source is a woman of 80 years or more in good health.

This clonotype appeared many times. The chain is built from TRBV5-1 and TRBJ1-2, with D perhaps matching TRBD1 (6 bases). Trimming left V 4 bases short and J 3 bases short, with 19 bases between. The CDR3 contains 16 residues. Looked up from germline, CDR1 is SGHRS and CDR2 is YFSETQ. This chain's CDR3 is CASSMGDRPGDYGYTF. DNA for the CDR3: TGCGCCAGCAGCATGGGCGACAGGCCAGGTGACTATGGCTACACCTTC. Drawing the rest from reference TRBV5-1 and TRBJ1-2, the complete variable domain is KAGVTQTPRYLIKTRGQQVTLSCSPISGHRSVSWYQQTPGQGLQFLFEYFSETQRNKGNFPGRFSGRQFSNSRSEMNVSTLELGDSALYLCASSMGDRPGDYGYTFGSGTRLTVV.

In this sample, this clonotype turned up a few times. The chain links TRBV6-1 to TRBJ2-1; perhaps D is TRBD1 or TRBD2 (5 bases each). The DNA end is a closer match to TRBJ2-7, so the J assignment may be wrong. Germline V gene data show CDR1 as MNHNS and CDR2 as SASEGT. The CDR3 runs 15 residues. CDR3 DNA sequence: TGTGCCAGCAGAGGAGACAGTTCAGACTACAATGAGCAGTACTTC. It translates to CASRGDSSDYNEQYF.

The chain employs TRBV7-7 and TRBJ2-7; the D gene is possibly TRBD2 (6 bases). The germline V gene encodes CDR1 SSHAT and CDR2 FNYEAQ (reference sequence). This CDR3 has 14 amino acids. Trimming removed 6 bases from V and 12 bases from J, with 24 bases in between. CDR3 sequence: CASSLGLTGETRYF. The DNA of the CDR3 is TGTGCCAGCAGTCTGGGACTCACGGGAGAGACCCGGTACTTC.

In its sample, this clonotype was seen many times. This sequence joins TRBV7-7 and TRBJ2-3; TRBD2 aligns across 12 bases. V was pared by 5 bases and J by 4 bases, with 7 bases of the junction left unmatched. The CDR3 covers 16 residues. The germline V gene encodes CDR1 SSHAT and CDR2 FNYEAQ (reference sequence). The CDR3 sequence is CASSPSGGGRPDTQYF. CDR3 sequence (DNA): TGTGCCAGCAGCCCTAGCGGGGGGGGGCGCCCAGATACGCAGTATTTT.

This clonotype has just a few counts. The chain employs TRBV20-1 and TRBJ1-5; TRBD1 is a possible D gene (6 bases). Germline CDR1 reads DFQATT; CDR2 reads SNEGSKA (reference sequence). CDR3 length: 14 amino acids. The V gene lost 5 bases and the J gene lost 0 bases, with 11 bases spanning the gap. CDR3 DNA: TGCAGTGCTCCCAGGACAGCTAGCAATCAGCCCCAGCATTTT. This gives the protein CSAPRTASNQPQHF.

This clonotype was seen repeatedly, ten times or more. J is TRBJ2-3 and V is TRBV12-3 or TRBV12-4; 8 bases agree with TRBD2. The CDR3 runs 15 residues. The J segment lost 2 bases and the V segment lost 0 bases, leaving 1 base of the junction unmatched. CDR3 DNA: TGTGCCAGCAGTTTAGCTAGCGGGGCCACAGATACGCAGTATTTT. Its translation is CASSLASGATDTQYF.

This clonotype was detected ten times or more. The chain carries TRBV15 and TRBJ1-5, with unresolved D. The germline CDR1 and CDR2 sequences are LNHNV and YYDKDF (reference sequence). Between the trimmed V and J ends, which lost 0 bases and 5 bases, there was a span of 11 bases. The CDR3 runs 15 residues. The CDR3: CATSRDPQSYQPQHF. CDR3 in DNA: TGTGCCACCAGCAGAGATCCACAGAGTTATCAGCCCCAGCATTTT.

V gene TRBV11-2 combines with J gene TRBJ1-1; D uncertain. V was trimmed by 4 bases and J by 2 bases, leaving 14 bases between them. CDR3 length: 15 amino acids. The germline V gene has CDR1 SGHAT and CDR2 FQNNGV. The CDR3 DNA follows: TGTGCCAGCAGCTCCTGGAGTACAAGAAACACTGAAGCTTTCTTT. Amino acids: CASSSWSTRNTEAFF. The full variable domain, in which reference TRBV11-2 and TRBJ1-1 provide the parts outside the CDR3, is EAGVAQSPRYKIIEKRQSVAFWCNPISGHATLYWYQQILGQGPKLLIQFQNNGVVDDSQLPKDRFSAERLKGVDSTLKIQPAKLEDSAVYLCASSSWSTRNTEAFFGQGTRLTVV.

The chain recombines TRBV20-1 with TRBJ2-6; weak D call: TRBD1 (5 bases). CDR1 DFQATT and CDR2 SNEGSKA come from the germline V gene (reference sequence). The CDR3 extends over 14 amino acids. The V end lost 5 bases, the J end lost 4 bases, and 12 bases lay between the germline ends. Here the CDR3 reads CSAPPGSGANVLTF. In DNA, the CDR3 is TGCAGTGCTCCCCCAGGGTCAGGGGCCAACGTCCTGACTTTC.

The chain combines TRBV10-1 with TRBJ2-1, with D perhaps TRBD1 or TRBD2 (6 bases each). Germline V CDR1 and CDR2: WNHNN, SYGVQD (reference sequence). With 3 bases removed from V and 5 bases from J, the gap between germline ends came to 14 bases. CDR3 length: 15 amino acids. CDR3: CASSEGGSGNNEQFF. CDR3 bases: TGCGCCAGCAGTGAAGGGGGGAGCGGCAACAATGAGCAGTTCTTC.

This clonotype was recorded once. A much larger clone differs from this one at a single base, so this may be a read error. The rearrangement links TRBV7-3 to TRBJ1-6; maybe TRBD1 (5 bases). Looked up from germline, CDR1 is SGHTA and CDR2 is FQGTGA. The CDR3 is made up of 14 amino acids. CDR3 sequence: CTSSLGPINSPLHF. The CDR3 nucleotides are TGTACCAGCAGCCTGGGACCGATAAATTCACCCCTCCACTTT.

This rearrangement joins TRBV10-2 to TRBJ2-1; D may match TRBD1 or TRBD2 (6 bases each). The J call may be mistaken, given a closer DNA end match to TRBJ2-7. CDR3 length equals 15 residues. Germline V gene lookup returns CDR1 WSHSY and CDR2 SAAADI. The DNA for the CDR3 is TGCGCCAGCAGAGAAGGGGGGCAGTCCTACAATGAGCAGTACTTC. This sequence encodes CASREGGQSYNEQYF.

This clonotype was seen many times. J is TRBJ2-6 and V is TRBV7-3; D may be TRBD1 (6 bases). The CDR3 length is 18 residues. Deletions cut 5 bases from V and 2 bases from J, with 19 bases between. Germline assignment: CDR1 SGHTA and CDR2 FQGTGA. CDR3 sequence reads: CASSPWAGALTGANVLTF. In DNA form, the CDR3 reads TGTGCCAGCAGCCCGTGGGCAGGGGCCCTTACTGGGGCCAACGTCCTGACTTTC.

This clonotype was seen repeatedly, ten times or more. V gene TRBV5-5 combines with J gene TRBJ2-3; weak D call: TRBD2 (5 bases). V was clipped by 4 bases and J by 2 bases, with 14 bases between them. This CDR3 has 15 residues. Germline V gives CDR1 SGHKS, CDR2 YYEKEE (reference sequence). CDR3 amino acids: CASSPGLSFTDTQYF. The CDR3 nucleotides read TGTGCCAGCAGCCCCGGACTGTCTTTCACAGATACGCAGTATTTT.

This clonotype came up many times. This chain links TRBV5-5 with TRBJ1-5; no definite D call. Germline-derived CDR1 and CDR2 are SGHKS and YYEKEE (reference sequence). The CDR3 covers 15 residues. V was cut by 1 base and J by 0 bases, with 8 bases left in between. The DNA of the CDR3 is TGTGCCAGCAGCTTGCTAGGGAATAGCAATCAGCCCCAGCATTTT. Protein: CASSLLGNSNQPQHF.

Ten or more counts support this clonotype. The J gene is TRBJ1-2, the V gene TRBV12-3 or TRBV12-4, with 11 bases that match TRBD1. The length of the CDR3 is 13 residues. The junction had 5 bases not matched to a gene; V was cut back by 6 bases and J by 8 bases. CDR3 protein: CASSRTGGAGYTF. For the CDR3, the DNA is TGTGCCAGCAGCCGGACAGGGGGCGCCGGCTACACCTTC.

The sample holds many counts of this clonotype. This rearrangement joins TRBV12-3 or TRBV12-4 to TRBJ2-5; TRBD2 matches 7 bases. This CDR3 spans 16 amino acids. V shed 1 base, J shed 5 bases, and the junction held 10 bases outside the gene matches. The CDR3 DNA reads TGTGCCAGCAGTTTAGAGGGGCGGGGGAGATTGGAGACCCAGTACTTC. It translates to CASSLEGRGRLETQYF.

The V call is TRBV12-3 or TRBV12-4, the J call TRBJ2-7, with D hard to call. V was cut by 6 bases and J by 3 bases, with 12 bases left in between. This CDR3 region has 13 residues. CDR3 coding DNA: TGTGCCAGCAGCCGTACAGCACTCTACGAGCAGTACTTC. It encodes CASSRTALYEQYF.

This clonotype was counted many times. The V and J genes are TRBV28 and TRBJ1-5; D perhaps matches TRBD1 (5 bases). Trimming removed 2 bases from V and 5 bases from J, with 10 bases in between. Germline V gene sequence: CDR1 MDHEN, CDR2 SYDVKM. The CDR3 has 14 amino acids. The CDR3 DNA follows: TGTGCCAGCAGTTTACGAGACAGTGATCAGCCCCAGCATTTT. The encoded protein is CASSLRDSDQPQHF.

This clonotype was observed a handful of times. The chain carries TRBV20-1 and TRBJ2-3, with 7 bases identical to TRBD1. The CDR3 extends over 15 amino acids. J gave up 5 bases and V 0 bases, and 8 bases lay outside the gene matches. Germline assignment: CDR1 DFQATT and CDR2 SNEGSKA (reference sequence). The CDR3 loop is CSARDGTPGGDTQYF. CDR3 sequence (DNA): TGCAGTGCTAGAGACGGGACACCAGGGGGAGATACGCAGTATTTT.

To note about this clonotype: A much larger clone lies a single base off, so this may be a read error. The chain employs TRBV4-2 and TRBJ2-4; D possibly corresponds to TRBD1 (5 bases). The end of the DNA is better explained by TRBJ2-5, so the J call may be wrong. From germline, CDR1 is LGHNA and CDR2 YNFKEQ. There are 15 residues in the CDR3. CDR3 DNA: TGTGCCAGCAGCCAAGATAGGGGTAACGGGGAGACCCAGTACTTC. This gives the protein CASSQDRGNGETQYF.

This clonotype has ten or more counts. V gene TRBV9 combines with J gene TRBJ2-7; TRBD1 is a possible D gene (6 bases). CDR3 length equals 16 residues. CDR1 is SGDLS and CDR2 is YYNGEE in the germline V gene. Trimming cost V 2 bases and J 3 bases, with 18 bases left between them. The DNA for the CDR3 is TGTGCCAGCAGCGTCGCCCTCCGGACAGAGGGCTACGAGCAGTACTTC. The encoded protein is CASSVALRTEGYEQYF.

In DNA, the CDR3 is TGTGCCACCAGCAGAGATCAAACAGGGGGGGAGTACTTC. It yields the protein CATSRDQTGGEYF. The chain employs TRBV15 and TRBJ2-7, with D tentatively TRBD1 (8 bases). Germline V gives CDR1 LNHNV, CDR2 YYDKDF (reference sequence). Between the trimmed V and J ends, which lost 0 bases and 11 bases, there was a span of 14 bases. This CDR3 has 13 amino acids.

This clonotype was picked up many times. This chain uses TRBV6-5 with TRBJ2-3, with 8 bases fitting TRBD1. CDR1 is MNHEY and CDR2 is SVGAGI in the germline V gene. V gave up 5 bases and J gave up 2 bases; unmatched junction bases: 6. This CDR3 contains 15 residues. The CDR3: CASSTRTGFTDTQYF. CDR3 in DNA: TGTGCCAGCAGTACCAGGACAGGGTTCACAGATACGCAGTATTTT.

This clonotype occurred many times. V is TRBV20-1 and J is TRBJ2-3, with 9 bases matching TRBD2. Germline CDR1 and CDR2: DFQATT and SNEGSKA (reference sequence). The CDR3 has 13 residues. Losses at the gene ends were 6 bases for V and 4 bases for J; bases not matched to a gene: 5. The CDR3 DNA reads TGCAGTGCCTCTAGCGGGGTGTCAGATACGCAGTATTTT. Translated: CSASSGVSDTQYF.

On this clonotype itself: This may come from a read error, since a much larger clone is one base off. This rearrangement joins TRBV7-3 to TRBJ2-1; 7 positions match TRBD1. Germline-derived CDR1 and CDR2 are SGHTA and FQGTGA. The CDR3 totals 14 residues. V shed 5 bases and J 5 bases; nucleotides not matched to a gene: 6. DNA for the CDR3: TGTGCCAGCAGCCGACAGGGATCCCACAATGAGCAGTTCTTC. Amino acids: CASSRQGSHNEQFF.

This chain joins TRBV5-6 and TRBJ1-3; 8 bases agree with TRBD1. In germline, CDR1 is SGHDT, CDR2 YYEEEE. After removal of 7 bases from V and 4 bases from J, the junction contained 7 bases not matched to a gene. There are 14 residues in the CDR3. CDR3 sequence: CASGRQGSGNTIYF. DNA of the CDR3: TGTGCCAGCGGAAGACAGGGGAGCGGAAACACCATATATTTT.

As to this clonotype: A much larger clone sits a single nucleotide away, making a read error possible. The chain is built from TRBV20-1 and TRBJ2-5, with 12 nucleotides matching TRBD2. After removal of 7 bases from V and 11 bases from J, the junction contained 14 bases not matched to a gene. CDR1 and CDR2 (germline): DFQATT, SNEGSKA (reference sequence). CDR3 size: 14 residues. The CDR3 DNA is TGCAGTGTTACTAGGACTAGCGGGACCGGTGAGCAGTACTTC. Translation gives CSVTRTSGTGEQYF.

This clonotype was found a few times. The V call is TRBV7-9, the J call TRBJ2-7; no firm D call. CDR3 length: 14 amino acids. Germline loops: CDR1 SEHNR, CDR2 FQNEAQ (reference sequence). Trimming cost V 5 bases and J 2 bases, with 13 bases left between them. The CDR3 reads CASSAGLLTYEQYF. The CDR3 region has the DNA TGTGCCAGCAGCGCCGGGCTCCTAACCTACGAGCAGTACTTC. Combining the CDR3 with reference TRBV7-9 and TRBJ2-7 gives the whole variable domain DTGVSQNPRHKITKRGQNVTFRCDPISEHNRLYWYRQTLGQGPEFLTYFQNEAQLEKSRLLSDRFSAERPKGSFSTLEIQRTEQGDSAMYLCASSAGLLTYEQYFGPGTRLTVT.

As regards this clonotype: This sequence may be a read error, since a much larger clone differs from it by one base. The rearrangement joins TRBV6-1 to TRBJ2-3, with D possibly being TRBD2 (5 bases). Per the germline V gene, CDR1 is MNHNS and CDR2 is SASEGT. The V end lost 3 bases, the J end lost 6 bases, and 16 bases lay between the germline ends. CDR3 length: 15 amino acids. Written as DNA, the CDR3 is TGTGCCAGCAGTGAGAGCGCGGGTCTCTGGGATACGCAGTATTTT. Translation: CASSESAGLWDTQYF.